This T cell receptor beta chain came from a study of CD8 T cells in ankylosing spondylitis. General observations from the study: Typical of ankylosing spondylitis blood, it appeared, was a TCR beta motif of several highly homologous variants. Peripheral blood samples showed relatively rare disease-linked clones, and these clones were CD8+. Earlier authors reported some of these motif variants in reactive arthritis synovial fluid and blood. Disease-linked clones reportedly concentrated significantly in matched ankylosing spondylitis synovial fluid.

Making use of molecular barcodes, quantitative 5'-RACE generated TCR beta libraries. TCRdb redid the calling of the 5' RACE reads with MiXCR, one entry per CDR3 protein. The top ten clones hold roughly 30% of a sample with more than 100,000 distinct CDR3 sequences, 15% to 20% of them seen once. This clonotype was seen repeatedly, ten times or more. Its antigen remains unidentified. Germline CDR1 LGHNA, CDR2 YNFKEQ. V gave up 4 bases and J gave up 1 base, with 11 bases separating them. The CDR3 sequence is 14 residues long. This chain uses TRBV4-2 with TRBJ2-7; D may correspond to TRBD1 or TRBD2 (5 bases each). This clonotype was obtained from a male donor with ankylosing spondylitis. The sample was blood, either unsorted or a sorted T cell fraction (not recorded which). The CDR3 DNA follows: TGTGCCAGCAGCCCGAGGGGTTTGTCCTACGAGCAGTACTTC. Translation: CASSPRGLSYEQYF.